These 12 T cell receptor beta chains were sequenced from one sample in a study of human T cells and chemical hapten exposure (dated by TCRdb to about 2021). Library preparation attached unique molecular identifiers to individual cDNA molecules for quantitative, reproducible TCR counting. The public reads were reprocessed in TCRdb via fastp at Q25 and MiXCR, keeping in-frame beta chains. Each entry merges the rows of one CDR3 protein and shows their most common DNA and genes. Here the sample has several thousand distinct CDR3 sequences; more than 45% occur a single time. The ten most abundant clones make up about 3.3% of the sample. The sample's treatment or condition, from its label and the paper: therapeutic diphenylcyclopropenone sensitization with weekly scalp DPC. The input for sequencing was whole blood, taken before DPC sensitization or 2, 6, or about 24 weeks after (not recorded which). Receptor source: an adult with alopecia areata. Some clones in this sample may be carry-over from other donors' samples. This table probably holds off-target reads from a library built for another chain.

The chain couples TRBV4-3 to TRBJ2-2; the D gene is possibly TRBD2 (5 bases). CDR1 LGHNA and CDR2 YSLEER come from the germline V gene. V lost 3 bases and J 0 bases, leaving 11 bases between the germline ends. The CDR3 contains 16 residues. CDR3 in DNA: TGCGCCAGCAGCCAGTACGCCGGGACGAACACCGGGGAGCTGTTTTTT. Translation: CASSQYAGTNTGELFF.

This clonotype was counted a single time. The chain uses TRBV6-5 and TRBJ2-1; the match to TRBD2 covers 7 bases. The CDR3 is 15 amino acids. Trimming took 6 bases from V and 2 from J; bases not matched to a gene: 7. Germline lookup yields CDR1 MNHEY and CDR2 SVGAGI. CDR3 in amino acids: CASRPSGTPYNEQFF. Here the CDR3 DNA reads TGTGCCAGCAGACCAAGCGGGACCCCCTACAATGAGCAGTTCTTC.

The V and J genes are TRBV10-2 and TRBJ2-1; 9 positions match TRBD2. Unmatched junction bases numbered 12, after V lost 6 bases and J lost 12 bases. This CDR3 has 14 amino acids. In germline, CDR1 is WSHSY, CDR2 SAAADI. The CDR3, as DNA: TGCGCCAGCAGCAGTAGCGGGAGAGGTGATGGGCAGTTCTTC. Amino acid sequence: CASSSSGRGDGQFF.

DNA for the CDR3: TGTGCCAGCAGCCCCCTGACGCGCGGGGACATTCAGTACTTC. This translates into CASSPLTRGDIQYF. The chain has TRBV7-2 and TRBJ2-4, with a weak D call TRBD2 (6 bases). Germline CDR1 reads SGHTA; CDR2 reads FQGNSA. The CDR3 loop spans 14 amino acids. Trimming took 5 bases from V and 8 from J, leaving 16 bases between them. Together with reference TRBV7-2 and TRBJ2-4, the CDR3 gives the full variable domain: GAGVSQSPSNKVTEKGKDVELRCDPISGHTALYWYRQSLGQGLEFLIYFQGNSAPDKSGLPSDRFSAERTGGSVSTLTIQRTQQEDSAVYLCASSPLTRGDIQYFGAGTRLSVL.

This clonotype was recorded a few times. V and J are TRBV3-1 and TRBJ2-7; TRBD2 matches 9 bases. J gave up 2 bases and V 3 bases, and 11 bases lay outside the gene matches. The germline V gene encodes CDR1 LGHDT and CDR2 YNNKEL (reference sequence). The CDR3 has 17 residues. The CDR3 spells CASSHPNMASGAYEQYF. The CDR3 nucleotides are TGTGCCAGCAGCCACCCCAATATGGCTAGCGGGGCCTACGAGCAGTACTTC.

The chain has TRBV11-2 and TRBJ2-5; TRBD2 agrees at 9 bases. Germline V gene lookup returns CDR1 SGHAT and CDR2 FQNNGV. CDR3 length: 18 amino acids. The trim removed 5 bases at V and 4 bases at J, leaving 17 bases unmatched. The CDR3, as DNA: TGTGCCAGCAGCACCCTCTGGCGGGGGGGCCTCGATGGAGAGACCCAGTACTTC. The encoded protein is CASSTLWRGGLDGETQYF.

The table lists this clonotype with a few counts. The chain has TRBV6-2 or TRBV6-3 and TRBJ2-5; 8 bases align to TRBD1. Trimming cost V 6 bases and J 2 bases; bases outside gene matches: 5. CDR1 and CDR2 (germline): MNHEY, SVGEGT. The CDR3 loop spans 14 amino acids. CDR3 residues: CASRPRGHQETQYF. Here the CDR3 DNA reads TGTGCCAGCAGGCCCAGGGGGCATCAAGAGACCCAGTACTTC.

The chain carries TRBV12-3 or TRBV12-4 and TRBJ2-1, with D possibly being TRBD2 (6 bases). The V and J ends lost 6 bases and 0 bases respectively, with 15 bases between them. The CDR3 has 16 residues. The CDR3 coding sequence is TGTGCCAGCAGCCGCGGGACTGGAAGCTCCTACAATGAGCAGTTCTTC. Protein: CASSRGTGSSYNEQFF.

The chain employs TRBV19 and TRBJ2-1; D unresolved. CDR1 is LNHDA and CDR2 is SQIVND in the germline V gene (reference sequence). The CDR3 loop spans 14 amino acids. V was pared by 4 bases and J by 0 bases, with 7 bases between. The CDR3 region is CASSSLSSYNEQFF. Written as DNA, the CDR3 is TGTGCCAGTAGTAGTTTGAGCTCCTACAATGAGCAGTTCTTC.

The chain joins TRBV4-3 to TRBJ2-3, with TRBD2 identical over 14 bases. Germline V CDR1 and CDR2: LGHNA, YSLEER. CDR3 size: 17 residues. Trimming took 4 bases from V and 6 from J; bases not matched to a gene: 9. This CDR3 reads CASSRGLAGGTGDTQYF. As DNA, the CDR3 is TGCGCCAGCAGCCGCGGACTAGCGGGAGGCACGGGGGATACGCAGTATTTT.

This clonotype was seen only a few times. The rearrangement uses TRBV10-3 and TRBJ2-3, with a possible D match to TRBD2 (6 bases). Per germline, CDR1 ENHRY and CDR2 SYGVKD. This CDR3 spans 13 amino acids. V was pared by 11 bases and J by 4 bases, with 16 bases between. CDR3 nucleotide sequence: TGTGCCGCCCGCGGAGGGGTCGCAGATACGCAGTATTTT. Amino acids: CAARGGVADTQYF.

This clonotype was found a few times. V and J are TRBV7-9 and TRBJ2-2; D remains ambiguous. This CDR3 comprises 13 residues. Germline assignment: CDR1 SEHNR and CDR2 FQNEAQ (reference sequence). V lost 5 bases and J 4 bases, leaving 8 bases between the germline ends. The CDR3 DNA follows: TGTGCCAGCAGCCCGACTTTCACCGGGGAGCTGTTTTTT. It translates to CASSPTFTGELFF.